These T cell receptor beta chains were read from a single sample in a study of OX40 agonist ivuxolimab in advanced cancers. TCRdb's copy holds only in-frame clones and misses some; the assay was immunoSEQ multiplex PCR. The table has about 66,000 clones, roughly nine tenths seen once; the top ten hold just over 0.3%. This specimen was CD4+ or CD8+ T cells sorted from blood, taken in a trial of the OX40 agonist ivuxolimab. The receptors stem from an adult with an advanced solid tumor such as melanoma, head and neck, liver or kidney cancer. Each CDR3 is given with its conserved first and last residue. The order of the fields is V gene, J gene, CDR3 protein.

v_gene: TRBV28; j_gene: TRBJ2-3; CDR3aa: CASSSDYLTSTDTQYF
v_gene: TRBV5-5; j_gene: TRBJ1-4; CDR3aa: CASSSLLPGYNEKLFF
v_gene: TRBV2; j_gene: TRBJ1-1; CDR3aa: CASSVRRSSQNTEAFF
v_gene: TRBV5-1; j_gene: TRBJ2-2; CDR3aa: CASKRLAGDRTGELFF
v_gene: TRBV6-5; j_gene: TRBJ2-3; CDR3aa: CASRPSGVADTQYF
v_gene: TRBV7-9; j_gene: TRBJ2-3; CDR3aa: CASSGDPDTQYF
v_gene: TRBV9; j_gene: TRBJ1-2; CDR3aa: CASSAPGQGAPPGYTF
v_gene: TRBV19; j_gene: TRBJ1-4; CDR3aa: CASTGQGGVGEKLFF
v_gene: TRBV6-6; j_gene: TRBJ1-1; CDR3aa: CASSYPAQHEAFF
v_gene: TRBV6-5; j_gene: TRBJ2-5; CDR3aa: CASSYNRGPETQYF
v_gene: TRBV7-2; j_gene: TRBJ2-7; CDR3aa: CASSLEDYYEQYF
v_gene: TRBV19; j_gene: TRBJ2-7; CDR3aa: CASSPRTSGSSYEQYF
v_gene: TRBV7-9; j_gene: TRBJ2-2; CDR3aa: CASSLVAGLTTGELFF
v_gene: TRBV30; j_gene: TRBJ2-2; CDR3aa: CAWRGAGREYGELFF
v_gene: TRBV19; j_gene: TRBJ2-1; CDR3aa: CASSIVAHNEQFF
v_gene: TRBV19; j_gene: TRBJ2-3; CDR3aa: CASSDRSGTDTQYF
v_gene: TRBV28; j_gene: TRBJ2-4; CDR3aa: CASSSSTGPQLAKNIQYF
v_gene: TRBV6-6; j_gene: TRBJ1-2; CDR3aa: CASSSVRYTF
v_gene: TRBV9; j_gene: TRBJ2-2; CDR3aa: CASSSITGELFF
v_gene: TRBV9; j_gene: TRBJ2-7; CDR3aa: CASSVGLLAQTYEQYF
v_gene: TRBV7-9; j_gene: TRBJ2-7; CDR3aa: CASSLGGLAGGPHEQYF
v_gene: TRBV7-8; j_gene: TRBJ1-1; CDR3aa: CASSLGTGEGTEAFF